This T cell receptor beta chain was observed in a study of blood T cell repertoires in COVID-19. On the study more broadly: The United States, Italy and Spain provided the acute and convalescent COVID-19 samples. The analysed material was cDNA or gDNA that came from T cells, B-cell-depleted T cells, or PBMCs.

There are 14 residues in the CDR3. V lost 0 bases and J lost 4, with 10 bases in between. CDR1 and CDR2 from the germline V gene are SGHRS and YFSETQ. The authors' processing: Using reference gene primer amplification, nucleated cell counts were estimated. TCRdb keeps only in-frame clones here, not all; method: immunoSEQ multiplex PCR. Clone size and V and J calls were adopted from that table, with D and trimming inferred from the DNA. Here the sample spans roughly 250,000 clones, around 82% being singletons. The sample was peripheral blood. This chain links TRBV5-1 with TRBJ2-5; D is possibly TRBD1 (6 bases). This TCR derives from a man aged 35-49 years with active or convalescent COVID-19. CDR3 residues: CASSLGQAGETQYF. The CDR3 region has the DNA TGCGCCAGCAGCTTGGGACAGGCGGGAGAGACCCAGTACTTC. Based on the CDR3 plus reference TRBV5-1 and TRBJ2-5, the full variable domain is KAGVTQTPRYLIKTRGQQVTLSCSPISGHRSVSWYQQTPGQGLQFLFEYFSETQRNKGNFPGRFSGRQFSNSRSEMNVSTLELGDSALYLCASSLGQAGETQYFGPGTRLLVL.